The source of this T cell receptor beta chain is a study of shared clonotypes between healthy human individuals. Study-wide background: Researchers drew samples from a couple of women and a few men aged 18 to 49. Study-wide results and caveats: Among non-shared clonotypes, generation probabilities were lower than among those shared by all four donors.

Remarks on this clone: What it recognizes is unknown.

Using immunoSEQ multiplex PCR, the repertoire was profiled, and TCRdb retains in-frame clones only, with some absent. Of roughly 760,000 clones in the sample, roughly 70% were seen once. This CDR3 has 13 residues. Germline V gene data show CDR1 as MRHNA and CDR2 as SNTAGT. Trimming cost V 5 bases and J 0 bases, with 7 bases left between them. Sequencing was done on a sample of memory CD4+ T cells sorted from blood. Sample subset: CD45RA-negative fraction. The chain has TRBV6-4 and TRBJ1-1; D gene unclear. This TCR derives from a woman aged 30 to 39 in good health. The CDR3 loop is CASSTSLNTEAFF. The CDR3 DNA sequence: TGTGCCAGCAGTACCAGCTTGAACACTGAAGCTTTCTTT.